Each of the 27 T cell receptor beta chains below was sequenced from the same sample in a study of T cells in Graves' hyperthyroidism and ophthalmopathy. Amplified TCR beta CDR3 regions derived from RNA transcripts. TCR CDR3 regions were first amplified by RT-PCR with HTBI primers. One entry per CDR3 protein, called by TCRdb with MiXCR from the multiplex PCR reads. This sample has roughly 250,000 distinct CDR3 sequences, with about 14% found just once. Sequencing was performed on blood. The source is a woman aged 40-49 years with Graves' hyperthyroidism that later progressed to Graves' ophthalmopathy.

At least ten counts were recorded for this clonotype. The chain has TRBV2 and TRBJ1-2; 8 positions match TRBD1. Trimming cost V 7 bases and J 1 base; bases outside gene matches: 5. Germline CDR1 SNHLY, CDR2 FYNNEI. This CDR3 region has 14 residues. The CDR3, as DNA: TGTGCCAGCATGACAGGGGTGTTTAACTATGGCTACACCTTC. It encodes CASMTGVFNYGYTF.

In this sample, this clonotype turned up many times. The chain couples TRBV20-1 to TRBJ1-2; 10 bases align to TRBD1. The ends lost 2 bases at V and 7 bases at J; junction bases unmatched: 7. Germline values: CDR1 DFQATT, CDR2 SNEGSKA (reference sequence). The CDR3 runs to 14 residues. The CDR3 region is CSARTGQGIGGYTF. Here the CDR3 DNA reads TGCAGTGCTAGAACGGGACAGGGGATAGGTGGCTACACCTTC.

Ten or more counts support this clonotype. The chain uses TRBV28 and TRBJ2-5; 8 bases agree with TRBD1. With 8 bases clipped from V and 3 bases from J, the junction kept 14 bases outside the gene matches. Germline loops: CDR1 MDHEN, CDR2 SYDVKM. There are 16 residues in the CDR3. The CDR3 loop is CASCACVTGVEETQYF. CDR3 coding DNA: TGTGCCAGCTGCGCTTGTGTGACAGGGGTGGAAGAGACCCAGTACTTC.

The table lists this clonotype with a few counts. The rearrangement joins TRBV20-1 to TRBJ1-1, with TRBD1 matching over 10 bases. The V and J ends lost 7 bases and 4 bases, in that order; junction bases with no gene match: 6. The CDR3 loop spans 13 amino acids. Per germline, CDR1 DFQATT and CDR2 SNEGSKA (reference sequence). The chain's CDR3 is CSVPGDRGTEAFF. The DNA of the CDR3 is TGCAGTGTTCCTGGGGACAGGGGCACTGAAGCTTTCTTT.

This clonotype was seen repeatedly, ten times or more. This rearrangement joins TRBV27 to TRBJ2-7; 12 nucleotides align to TRBD2. The germline V gene encodes CDR1 MNHEY and CDR2 SMNVEV (reference sequence). CDR3 length: 17 residues. V lost 5 bases to trimming and J lost 2 bases; unmatched junction nucleotides: 10. This chain's CDR3 is CASSHLRTSGNTYEQYF. CDR3 nucleotide sequence: TGTGCCAGCAGTCATTTGCGGACTAGCGGGAACACCTACGAGCAGTACTTC.

With regard to this clonotype: An end of the junction does not agree with germline; a read error may underlie this. The CDR3 reads CASSPPGGNEKLLF. The CDR3 nucleotides are TGTGCCAGCAGTCCTCCGGGAGGGAATGAAAAACTGCTTTTT. The chain combines TRBV28 with TRBJ1-4; D not certain. CDR3 size: 14 residues. CDR1 is MDHEN, CDR2 SYDVKM, per germline.

This clonotype was recorded at least ten times. The genes are TRBV27 and TRBJ1-6, with D perhaps matching TRBD1 (5 bases). Germline CDR1 reads MNHEY; CDR2 reads SMNVEV (reference sequence). The V and J ends lost 5 bases and 10 bases respectively, with 18 bases between them. This CDR3 spans 15 amino acids. The CDR3: CASSPRGGWTSPLHF. DNA of the CDR3: TGTGCCAGCAGTCCCCGGGGGGGGTGGACCTCACCCCTCCACTTT.

In regard to this clonotype: One base away lies a much larger clone, so this may be a sequencing read error. This chain connects TRBV19 to TRBJ2-1, with 9 positions matching TRBD2. Looked up from germline, CDR1 is LNHDA and CDR2 is SQIVND (reference sequence). The CDR3 length is 17 residues. V was pared by 10 bases and J by 2 bases, with 15 bases of the junction left unmatched. The CDR3 region is CATEGLAPSSPYNEQFF. The CDR3 DNA reads TGTGCCACAGAGGGACTAGCACCTTCGAGCCCCTACAATGAGCAGTTCTTC.

This clonotype showed up just a few times. Germline and junction disagree at one end, which may indicate a read error. DNA of the CDR3: TGTGCCAGCAGTTTATCAGGGCCCCTCTCCTTC. This encodes CASSLSGPLSF. This sequence joins TRBV27 and TRBJ2-7; D unresolved. Germline V CDR1 and CDR2: MNHEY, SMNVEV (reference sequence). CDR3 length equals 11 residues.

The rearrangement links TRBV20-1 to TRBJ2-1, with 7 bases aligning to TRBD2. The junction had 16 bases not matched to a gene; V was cut back by 6 bases and J by 8 bases. The CDR3 runs 15 residues. The germline CDR1 and CDR2 sequences are DFQATT and SNEGSKA (reference sequence). The CDR3 sequence is CSAKPSAGDVDEQFF. The CDR3 DNA follows: TGCAGTGCCAAACCCAGCGCGGGGGATGTCGATGAGCAGTTCTTC.

A remark on this clonotype: A much more abundant neighbour one base away suggests this may be a read error. The chain carries TRBV10-3 and TRBJ2-5; D is unclear. The CDR3 has 18 amino acids. With 2 bases removed from V and 3 bases from J, the gap between germline ends came to 22 bases. The germline V gene has CDR1 ENHRY and CDR2 SYGVKD. The CDR3 DNA reads as TGTGCCATCAGTGAGACGAGCAGGCCCTCGAGTTCTAAAGAGACCCAGTACTTC. It codes for CAISETSRPSSSKETQYF.

Remarks on this clonotype: The junction differs from germline at one of its ends, possibly a read error. V and J are TRBV11-2 and TRBJ2-7, with D perhaps matching TRBD2 (6 bases). The CDR3 contains 15 residues. Germline V gives CDR1 SGHAT, CDR2 FQNNGV. The CDR3 loop reads CPSSLVRGSGYGQYF. The CDR3 DNA reads as TGTCCCAGCAGCTTAGTTAGGGGTAGCGGCTACGGGCAGTACTTC.

This clonotype was seen ten or more times. V usage is TRBV10-3 and J usage is TRBJ2-2; D is possibly TRBD1 or TRBD2 (5 bases each). Trimming stripped 11 bases from V and 1 base from J, with 11 bases between. CDR1 is ENHRY, CDR2 SYGVKD, per germline. The CDR3 is made up of 13 amino acids. CDR3 loop: CASRDGNTGELFF. Here the CDR3 DNA reads TGTGCCTCACGGGACGGGAACACCGGGGAGCTGTTTTTT.

This clonotype appeared many times. This chain joins TRBV11-3 and TRBJ2-2; 7 nucleotides match TRBD1. CDR3 length: 14 amino acids. Per germline, CDR1 SGHNT and CDR2 YENEEA. V was clipped by 5 bases and J by 2 bases; unmatched bases: 2. CDR3 residues: CASSDRENTGELFF. The DNA for the CDR3 is TGTGCCAGCAGCGACAGGGAAAACACCGGGGAGCTGTTTTTT.

This clonotype came up many times. The chain is built from TRBV6-1 and TRBJ2-5; D unresolved. Between the trimmed V and J ends, which lost 0 bases and 0 bases, there was a span of 11 bases. The CDR3 sequence is 16 residues long. Looked up from germline, CDR1 is MNHNS and CDR2 is SASEGT. The CDR3 protein is CASSEAAVLYQETQYF. The DNA for the CDR3 is TGTGCCAGCAGTGAAGCGGCAGTCCTTTACCAAGAGACCCAGTACTTC.

The chain joins TRBV13 to TRBJ2-1; possibly TRBD1 for D (6 bases). The germline CDR1 and CDR2 sequences are PRHDT and FYEKMQ (reference sequence). The CDR3 covers 15 residues. Trimming left V 3 bases short and J 4 bases short, with 13 bases between. The CDR3 DNA reads TGTGCCAGCAGCTTCGGGACACCCGGGTACAATGAGCAGTTCTTC. Its protein product is CASSFGTPGYNEQFF.

Many counts were recorded for this clonotype. This chain links TRBV3-1 with TRBJ2-7; D gene uncertain. This CDR3 has 12 amino acids. Germline V gene lookup returns CDR1 LGHDT and CDR2 YNNKEL (reference sequence). Trimming left V 4 bases short and J 6 bases short, with 10 bases between. CDR3: CASSPPVGEQYF. The CDR3 bases are TGTGCCAGCAGCCCCCCGGTTGGCGAGCAGTACTTC.

This clonotype was recorded at least ten times. The chain links TRBV2 to TRBJ2-1; TRBD2 agrees at 7 bases. Germline V CDR1 and CDR2: SNHLY, FYNNEI. CDR3 length: 15 amino acids. V lost 3 bases and J lost 4; bases outside the gene matches: 6. CDR3 nucleotide sequence: TGTGCCAGCAGTGATCTAGCGGCGATATACAATGAGCAGTTCTTC. As protein: CASSDLAAIYNEQFF.

This clonotype was seen at least ten times. The V and J genes are TRBV14 and TRBJ2-1; TRBD1 is a possible D gene (5 bases). The CDR3 consists of 13 residues. V lost 3 bases and J lost 5, with 8 bases in between. Germline V gene data show CDR1 as SGHDN and CDR2 as FVKESK. The CDR3 DNA reads TGTGCCAGCAGCCAGATGGACAACAATGAGCAGTTCTTC. Protein: CASSQMDNNEQFF.

This clonotype was detected many times. The rearrangement uses TRBV28 and TRBJ2-7; 8 bases match TRBD1. The CDR3 loop spans 15 amino acids. With 2 bases clipped from V and 3 bases from J, the junction kept 6 bases outside the gene matches. Germline loops: CDR1 MDHEN, CDR2 SYDVKM. CDR3 DNA: TGTGCCAGCAGTTTACCCGGGACAGGAGGCTACGAGCAGTACTTC. It encodes CASSLPGTGGYEQYF.

This clonotype came up many times. V usage is TRBV28 and J usage is TRBJ1-5, with TRBD1 matching over 8 bases. The CDR3 sequence is 15 residues long. The germline V gene has CDR1 MDHEN and CDR2 SYDVKM. V shed 6 bases, J shed 3 bases, and the junction held 7 bases outside the gene matches. This CDR3 reads CASSPSDRDNQPQHF. In DNA, the CDR3 is TGTGCCAGCAGCCCGTCGGACAGGGACAATCAGCCCCAGCATTTT.

This clonotype was counted ten times or more. V gene TRBV6-6 combines with J gene TRBJ1-3; 8 nucleotides match TRBD1. V shed 0 bases, J shed 4 bases, and the junction held 11 bases outside the gene matches. Germline V gene lookup returns CDR1 MNHNY and CDR2 SVGAGI (reference sequence). The CDR3 has 18 residues. CDR3 residues: CASSYSTQDRAKGNTIYF. CDR3 sequence (DNA): TGTGCCAGCAGTTACTCTACCCAGGACAGGGCTAAGGGAAACACCATATATTTT.

This clonotype was seen ten or more times. The chain couples TRBV20-1 to TRBJ2-7, with a weak D call TRBD2 (6 bases). The CDR3 is 13 residues long. V lost 4 bases and J lost 2, with 12 bases in between. Germline V gene data show CDR1 as DFQATT and CDR2 as SNEGSKA (reference sequence). The CDR3 DNA is TGCAGTGCTATACGCGGGGATCCCTACGAGCAGTACTTC. Translation: CSAIRGDPYEQYF.

With regard to this clonotype: Compared with germline, one end of the junction differs, possibly owing to a read error. The chain has TRBV13 and TRBJ1-2; 7 positions agree with TRBD1. The germline CDR1 and CDR2 sequences are PRHDT and FYEKMQ (reference sequence). This CDR3 is built from 13 residues. The CDR3 sequence is CANSLQGNYGYTF. CDR3 sequence (DNA): TGTGCCAACAGCTTACAGGGGAACTATGGCTACACCTTC.

This clonotype came up many times. This chain joins TRBV3-1 and TRBJ2-2; D not certain. V was trimmed by 3 bases and J by 7 bases, leaving 15 bases between them. The CDR3 consists of 15 residues. Germline loops: CDR1 LGHDT, CDR2 YNNKEL (reference sequence). The CDR3 loop reads CASSQGGPMFGELFF. The CDR3 nucleotides are TGTGCCAGCAGCCAGGGCGGCCCGATGTTCGGGGAGCTGTTTTTT.

The chain combines TRBV12-5 with TRBJ1-5, with D perhaps TRBD1 (5 bases). CDR1 and CDR2 from the germline V gene are LGHNT and FRNRAP. The germline V and J ends were trimmed by 2 bases and 7 bases, with 15 bases remaining between them. The CDR3 runs to 15 residues. CDR3 in amino acids: CASGLSLGAGQPQHF. DNA for the CDR3: TGTGCTAGTGGTTTGTCCTTAGGGGCTGGGCAGCCCCAGCATTTT.

This clonotype was recorded at least ten times. The rearrangement uses TRBV6-6 and TRBJ1-5; a weak D match, TRBD1 (5 bases). The V end lost 0 bases, the J end lost 5 bases, and 11 bases lay between the germline ends. Germline CDR1 is MNHNY and CDR2 is SVGAGI (reference sequence). The CDR3 consists of 15 residues. CDR3 sequence: CASSYSGGRDQPQHF. The CDR3 DNA reads as TGTGCCAGCAGTTACTCTGGGGGGAGAGATCAGCCCCAGCATTTT.